These 28 T cell receptor beta chains share one sample of origin, sequenced in a study of blood T cell repertoires in COVID-19. Using immunoSEQ multiplex PCR, the repertoire was profiled, and TCRdb retains in-frame clones only, with some absent. The repertoire holds about 260,000 clones, with roughly 80% as singletons. Sequencing was done on a sample of PBMCs or T cells enriched from blood (not recorded which). These receptors were collected from a young man with acute COVID-19.

This clone appeared a few times. The chain has TRBV18 and TRBJ2-3; 8 bases align to TRBD2. With 3 bases clipped from V and 0 bases from J, the junction kept 2 bases outside the gene matches. Germline V gene sequence: CDR1 KGHSH, CDR2 LQKENI. This CDR3 is built from 15 residues. The CDR3 DNA follows: TGTGCCAGCTCACCCACTAGCGGAAGCACAGATACGCAGTATTTT. Translated, it gives CASSPTSGSTDTQYF.

The chain couples TRBV6-5 to TRBJ2-1; 13 nucleotides line up with TRBD2. Germline lookup yields CDR1 MNHEY and CDR2 SVGAGI. The length of the CDR3 is 14 residues. J lost 10 bases, V lost 5 bases, and 5 bases had no gene match. DNA for the CDR3: TGTGCCAGCAGTACTAGCGGGGGGGCCCGAGAGCAGTTCTTC. This sequence encodes CASSTSGGAREQFF.

The CDR3 protein is CSVAQNSNQPQHF. The CDR3 DNA reads TGCAGCGTTGCCCAAAATAGCAATCAGCCCCAGCATTTT. The chain is built from TRBV29-1 and TRBJ1-5; D ambiguous. The V and J ends lost 4 bases and 0 bases respectively, with 7 bases between them. The germline CDR1 and CDR2 sequences are SQVTM and ANQGSEA. The CDR3 is 13 amino acids.

CDR3 residues: CASSPGTGYTDTQYF. In nucleotides, the CDR3 is TGTGCCAGCAGCCCCGGGACAGGGTACACAGATACGCAGTATTTT. The rearrangement links TRBV25-1 to TRBJ2-3; 9 bases map to TRBD1. The junction had 6 bases not matched to a gene; V was cut back by 6 bases and J by 2 bases. CDR1 is MGHDK, CDR2 SYGVNS, per germline. This CDR3 comprises 15 residues.

This clone was picked up one time. This chain uses TRBV6-1 with TRBJ1-5; D possibly corresponds to TRBD1 (5 bases). Germline V gene sequence: CDR1 MNHNS, CDR2 SASEGT. CDR3 size: 15 residues. Trimming cost V 5 bases and J 3 bases, with 14 bases left between them. The CDR3 here is CASSPTGGDNQPQHF. The CDR3 DNA follows: TGTGCCAGCAGTCCGACGGGGGGAGACAATCAGCCCCAGCATTTT.

The V call is TRBV30, the J call TRBJ2-2, with 7 bases identical to TRBD2. CDR3 length equals 14 residues. Trimming took 4 bases from V and 7 from J; bases not matched to a gene: 9. The germline V gene has CDR1 GTSNPN and CDR2 SVGIG (reference sequence). The CDR3 here is CAWIRGRERGELFF. CDR3 nucleotide sequence: TGTGCCTGGATCCGAGGGCGGGAGCGCGGGGAGCTGTTTTTT.

The chain has TRBV4-1 and TRBJ1-2, with a weak D call TRBD1 (5 bases). Per germline, CDR1 MGHRA and CDR2 YSYEKL. CDR3 length: 14 amino acids. V was clipped by 0 bases and J by 5 bases, with 10 bases between them. The CDR3 nucleotides read TGCGCCAGCAGCCAAGAATCAGGGCCATATGGCTACACCTTC. This gives the protein CASSQESGPYGYTF.

V usage is TRBV10-3 and J usage is TRBJ2-3; D unclear. Trimming shortened V by 6 bases and J by 0 bases, and 7 bases separated the two germline ends. CDR3 length: 13 residues. Germline V CDR1 and CDR2: ENHRY, SYGVKD. This CDR3 is CAIREQSTDTQYF. The CDR3 DNA is TGTGCCATCAGAGAACAAAGCACAGATACGCAGTATTTT.

The chain combines TRBV29-1 with TRBJ2-6; D unresolved. This CDR3 has 17 amino acids. V was clipped by 4 bases and J by 0 bases, with 16 bases between them. Germline CDR1 is SQVTM and CDR2 is ANQGSEA. Here the CDR3 DNA reads TGCAGCGTTGTTGTGGCAGGATTAATCTCTGGGGCCAACGTCCTGACTTTC. This gives the protein CSVVVAGLISGANVLTF.

The chain couples TRBV19 to TRBJ1-1; 11 bases align to TRBD1. CDR1 and CDR2 (germline): LNHDA, SQIVND (reference sequence). This CDR3 contains 15 residues. V gave up 3 bases and J gave up 3 bases; unmatched junction bases: 3. In nucleotides, the CDR3 is TGTGCCAGTAGTATTCGGACAGGGGGCTACACTGAAGCTTTCTTT. Its protein product is CASSIRTGGYTEAFF.

The J gene is TRBJ2-1, the V gene TRBV4-1; 7 nucleotides align to TRBD2. Trimming cost V 5 bases and J 3 bases; bases outside gene matches: 10. Germline assignment: CDR1 MGHRA and CDR2 YSYEKL. The CDR3 has 16 residues. This chain's CDR3 is CASSGLGREFYNEQFF. DNA for the CDR3: TGCGCCAGCAGCGGGCTCGGGCGGGAGTTCTACAATGAGCAGTTCTTC.

To note about this clone: At one end the junction does not follow the germline gene, possibly because of a read error. This rearrangement joins TRBV7-6 to TRBJ1-6, with TRBD1 identical over 10 bases. Germline V gene sequence: CDR1 SGHVS, CDR2 FNYEAQ. CDR3 length: 14 amino acids. This CDR3 reads CASNLDLGQGHLHF. Written as DNA, the CDR3 is TGTGCCAGCAACTTAGACTTGGGACAGGGGCACCTCCACTTT.

The chain combines TRBV6-6 with TRBJ1-1, with TRBD1 identical over 8 bases. Per the germline V gene, CDR1 is MNHNY and CDR2 is SVGAGI (reference sequence). Trimming cost V 7 bases and J 6 bases; bases outside gene matches: 7. The CDR3 loop spans 13 amino acids. Written as DNA, the CDR3 is TGTGCCAGCATTGGACAGGGATTTTCTGAAGCTTTCTTT. Its translation: CASIGQGFSEAFF.

The rearrangement joins TRBV19 to TRBJ2-3, with D possibly being TRBD2 (6 bases). This CDR3 spans 15 amino acids. CDR1 and CDR2 from the germline V gene are LNHDA and SQIVND (reference sequence). With 5 bases removed from V and 2 bases from J, the gap between germline ends came to 14 bases. The CDR3 protein is CASSGGTDFTDTQYF. For the CDR3, the DNA is TGTGCCAGTAGTGGGGGGACGGACTTCACAGATACGCAGTATTTT.

The chain links TRBV5-1 to TRBJ2-3, with 10 bases that match TRBD2. This CDR3 is built from 15 residues. Germline-derived CDR1 and CDR2 are SGHRS and YFSETQ. V lost 1 base, J lost 4 bases, and 3 bases stayed unmatched. In DNA form, the CDR3 reads TGCGCCAGCAGCTTGCAGCGGGGGGGCGCAGATACGCAGTATTTT. Its protein product is CASSLQRGGADTQYF.

This chain joins TRBV6-4 and TRBJ1-6, with TRBD1 as a possible D gene (5 bases). CDR1 is MRHNA, CDR2 SNTAGT, per germline. The CDR3 consists of 13 residues. V gave up 4 bases and J gave up 7 bases, with 8 bases separating them. The CDR3 reads CASSAGENSPLHF. CDR3 bases: TGTGCCAGCAGTGCGGGGGAAAATTCACCCCTCCACTTT.

About this clone: This may come from a read error, since a much larger clone is one base off. The identical CDR3 is also encoded by other nucleotide sequences in the sample. The chain joins TRBV4-1 to TRBJ1-1, with TRBD1 as a possible D gene (6 bases). The CDR3 loop spans 14 amino acids. CDR1 MGHRA and CDR2 YSYEKL come from the germline V gene. V gave up 4 bases and J gave up 1 base, with 10 bases separating them. The CDR3 region is CASSPEQGNTEAFF. The CDR3 DNA follows: TGCGCCAGCAGCCCGGAACAGGGGAACACTGAAGCTTTCTTT.

This rearrangement joins TRBV19 to TRBJ1-1, with D tentatively TRBD1 (5 bases). V gave up 3 bases and J gave up 0 bases, with 8 bases separating them. The length of the CDR3 is 14 residues. Germline values: CDR1 LNHDA, CDR2 SQIVND (reference sequence). The CDR3, as DNA: TGTGCCAGTAGTATGTCGGGGGTGAACACTGAAGCTTTCTTT. It specifies CASSMSGVNTEAFF.

This clone came up once. The CDR3 sequence: CASRLTGGGYGYTF. CDR3 DNA: TGTGCCAGCAGGTTGACAGGGGGCGGCTATGGCTACACCTTC. V and J are TRBV6-5 and TRBJ1-2, with 10 bases matching TRBD1. Germline trimming cut 6 bases from V and 4 bases from J; bases unmatched to any gene: 5. The CDR3 is 14 residues long. Germline V gene data show CDR1 as MNHEY and CDR2 as SVGAGI.

The chain uses TRBV27 and TRBJ2-5; D not resolved. The ends were cut back, 3 bases at V and 4 bases at J, with 6 bases in the middle. CDR3 length equals 12 residues. Germline lookup yields CDR1 MNHEY and CDR2 SMNVEV (reference sequence). The CDR3 loop is CASSFLPETQYF. The CDR3 DNA is TGTGCCAGCAGTTTCCTCCCAGAGACCCAGTACTTC.

The chain carries TRBV7-8 and TRBJ1-6, with D uncertain. The V gene's germline CDR1 is SGHVS and CDR2 FQNEAQ. Deletions cut 0 bases from V and 2 bases from J, with 11 bases between. This CDR3 region has 17 residues. The CDR3 region has the DNA TGTGCCAGCAGCTTAGCGTTTTCGCAGGCCTATAATTCACCCCTCCACTTT. This sequence encodes CASSLAFSQAYNSPLHF.

The chain links TRBV7-2 to TRBJ1-1, with unresolved D. The germline CDR1 and CDR2 sequences are SGHTA and FQGNSA. The CDR3 has 14 residues. Deletions cut 4 bases from V and 0 bases from J, with 9 bases between. CDR3 coding DNA: TGTGCCAGCAGCTCGGGTCCCGTGAACACTGAAGCTTTCTTT. It codes for CASSSGPVNTEAFF.

This sequence joins TRBV9 and TRBJ2-3; possible D gene TRBD2, 5 bases. This CDR3 has 15 amino acids. V dropped 0 bases and J dropped 6 bases, with 14 bases sitting between them. Germline CDR1 and CDR2: SGDLS and YYNGEE. The CDR3 is CASSVATSYSDTQYF. The CDR3 DNA reads as TGTGCCAGCAGCGTAGCTACTAGTTATTCCGATACGCAGTATTTT.

The gene calls are TRBV27 and TRBJ1-5, with D tentatively TRBD1 (6 bases). This CDR3 is built from 16 residues. Trimming removed 2 bases at V and 0 bases at J, with 11 bases between. In germline, CDR1 is MNHEY, CDR2 SMNVEV (reference sequence). The CDR3 nucleotides are TGTGCCAGCAGTTTAAGGGCAGGGGATAGCAATCAGCCCCAGCATTTT. It encodes CASSLRAGDSNQPQHF.

The V call is TRBV19, the J call TRBJ1-5; D not resolved. The CDR3 is made up of 12 amino acids. Germline assignment: CDR1 LNHDA and CDR2 SQIVND (reference sequence). V lost 8 bases and J 6 bases, leaving 11 bases between the germline ends. CDR3 DNA sequence: TGTGCCAGTGACTTTTACGGTCAGCCCCAGCATTTT. This encodes CASDFYGQPQHF. The complete variable domain, with remaining parts taken from reference TRBV19 and TRBJ1-5, reads DGGITQSPKYLFRKEGQNVTLSCEQNLNHDAMYWYRQDPGQGLRLIYYSQIVNDFQKGDIAEGYSVSREKKESFPLTVTSAQKNPTAFYLCASDFYGQPQHFGDGTRLSIL.

The genes are TRBV6-5 and TRBJ1-2; TRBD1 matches 8 bases. This CDR3 spans 13 amino acids. V was pared by 7 bases and J by 7 bases, with 8 bases of the junction left unmatched. Germline V CDR1 and CDR2: MNHEY, SVGAGI. The DNA for the CDR3 is TGTGCCAGCAACCAGGACAGGGTGGGTGGCTACACCTTC. It codes for CASNQDRVGGYTF.

CDR3 nucleotides: TGCGCCAGCAGCCGCGGGGAAGGGTGGACCGGGGAGCTGTTTTTT. Amino acid sequence: CASSRGEGWTGELFF. This chain links TRBV5-1 with TRBJ2-2; a possible D gene is TRBD2 (6 bases). The CDR3 spans 15 residues. Trimming shortened V by 4 bases and J by 5 bases, and 15 bases separated the two germline ends. Germline V gene data show CDR1 as SGHRS and CDR2 as YFSETQ.

V is TRBV27 and J is TRBJ1-5; 11 nucleotides align to TRBD1. Germline V gene sequence: CDR1 MNHEY, CDR2 SMNVEV (reference sequence). Trimming removed 6 bases from V and 6 bases from J; junction bases left unmatched: 10. This CDR3 is 16 amino acids long. CDR3 amino acids: CASRPDRGPPSQPQHF. The CDR3 DNA reads TGTGCCAGCAGGCCGGACAGGGGGCCCCCGAGTCAGCCCCAGCATTTT.